The 28 T cell receptor beta chains below all came from one sample that was sequenced in a study of cytomegalovirus exposure and HLA in healthy donors. Both 60 Vbeta primers and 13 Jbeta primers went into the PCR. Profiled with immunoSEQ multiplex PCR; TCRdb holds only in-frame clones, not every one. The table includes approximately 170,000 clones, around 85% detected once. Material for sequencing was PBMCs. All receptors derive from a man aged 45-65 years in good health and CMV-seropositive.

V and J are TRBV30 and TRBJ2-5; D call uncertain. CDR3 length equals 13 residues. The germline gives CDR1 GTSNPN, CDR2 SVGIG (reference sequence). The V end was cut by 0 bases, the J end by 10 bases, with 15 bases between. CDR3 sequence: CAWSVTAGLGQYF. The CDR3 bases are TGTGCCTGGAGTGTAACGGCAGGTTTGGGCCAGTACTTC. The full variable domain, completed using reference TRBV30 and TRBJ2-5, is SQTIHQWPATLVQPVGSPLSLECTVEGTSNPNLYWYRQAAGRGLQLLFYSVGIGQISSEVPQNLSASRPQDRQFILSSKKLLLSDSGFYLCAWSVTAGLGQYFGPGTRLLVL.

The chain is built from TRBV10-3 and TRBJ1-1; the D is unclear. This CDR3 spans 14 amino acids. Germline V gene data show CDR1 as ENHRY and CDR2 as SYGVKD. Between the trimmed V and J ends, which lost 3 bases and 0 bases, there was a span of 8 bases. As DNA, the CDR3 is TGTGCCATCAGTGACCGAGCTATGAACACTGAAGCTTTCTTT. Translation gives CAISDRAMNTEAFF.

This chain joins TRBV5-4 and TRBJ1-1, with 9 bases matching TRBD1. This CDR3 spans 13 amino acids. Trimming took 4 bases from V and 6 from J; bases not matched to a gene: 4. Germline CDR1 SGHNT, CDR2 YYREEE (reference sequence). The CDR3 DNA reads TGTGCCAGCAGCGAGAGGACAGGGGCTGAAGCTTTCTTT. Amino acids: CASSERTGAEAFF. The variable domain in full, completed from reference TRBV5-4 and TRBJ1-1, reads ETGVTQSPTHLIKTRGQQVTLRCSSQSGHNTVSWYQQALGQGPQFIFQYYREEENGRGNFPPRFSGLQFPNYSSELNVNALELDDSALYLCASSERTGAEAFFGQGTRLTVV.

V and J are TRBV11-2 and TRBJ2-2; maybe TRBD2 (7 bases). Germline loops: CDR1 SGHAT, CDR2 FQNNGV. With 3 bases removed from V and 4 bases from J, the gap between germline ends came to 15 bases. The CDR3 length is 16 residues. This CDR3 is CASSFSGGASTGELFF. The CDR3 bases are TGTGCCAGCAGCTTTTCGGGGGGCGCGAGCACCGGGGAGCTGTTTTTT. Full variable domain (rest looked up from reference TRBV11-2 and TRBJ2-2): EAGVAQSPRYKIIEKRQSVAFWCNPISGHATLYWYQQILGQGPKLLIQFQNNGVVDDSQLPKDRFSAERLKGVDSTLKIQPAKLEDSAVYLCASSFSGGASTGELFFGEGSRLTVL.

This chain connects TRBV10-2 to TRBJ2-5, with 10 bases that match TRBD2. The trim removed 6 bases at V and 4 bases at J, leaving 8 bases unmatched. The CDR3 totals 15 residues. Per germline, CDR1 WSHSY and CDR2 SAAADI. In nucleotides, the CDR3 is TGCGCCAGCAGCGCAGCGGGGGGGCCGGGAGAGACCCAGTACTTC. It encodes CASSAAGGPGETQYF.

The genes are TRBV9 and TRBJ1-5; tentatively, D is TRBD1 (6 bases). V lost 3 bases, J lost 7 bases, and 14 bases lay in between. The CDR3 has 14 amino acids. Germline assignment: CDR1 SGDLS and CDR2 YYNGEE. CDR3 nucleotide sequence: TGTGCCAGCAGCGCATCCGGGGGGCGACAGCCCCAGCATTTT. As protein: CASSASGGRQPQHF.

This clone was found a few times. The CDR3: CASSRDRGNTIYF. DNA for the CDR3: TGTGCCAGCAGCCGGGACAGAGGAAACACCATATATTTT. The chain combines TRBV7-9 with TRBJ1-3, with 7 bases lining up with TRBD1. The CDR3 totals 13 residues. The trim removed 5 bases at V and 4 bases at J, leaving 2 bases unmatched. CDR1 and CDR2 from the germline V gene are SEHNR and FQNEAQ (reference sequence).

V gene TRBV7-3 combines with J gene TRBJ2-3; D gene ambiguous. The CDR3 loop spans 13 amino acids. V was shortened by 5 bases and J by 8 bases, with 14 bases between the two germline ends. The germline CDR1 and CDR2 sequences are SGHTA and FQGTGA. The CDR3 reads CASSLQALGTQYF. DNA for the CDR3: TGTGCCAGCAGCCTCCAGGCTTTGGGTACGCAGTATTTT.

The V call is TRBV7-6, the J call TRBJ2-7, with TRBD2 matching over 14 bases. The CDR3 has 15 residues. After removal of 3 bases from V and 2 bases from J, the junction contained 0 bases not matched to a gene. The germline gives CDR1 SGHVS, CDR2 FNYEAQ. In DNA form, the CDR3 reads TGTGCCAGCAGCTTGGGACTAGCGGGGGCCTACGAGCAGTACTTC. The encoded protein is CASSLGLAGAYEQYF.

The genes are TRBV11-3 and TRBJ2-1, with 8 bases lining up with TRBD2. Germline lookup yields CDR1 SGHNT and CDR2 YENEEA. The CDR3 totals 13 residues. The V gene end was trimmed by 3 bases and the J gene end by 12 bases; junction bases not matched to a gene: 7. The CDR3 DNA is TGTGCCAGCAGCTTGATCGGGGGGGCGACGCAGTTCTTC. This sequence encodes CASSLIGGATQFF. Supplemented by reference TRBV11-3 and TRBJ2-1, the full variable domain reads EAGVVQSPRYKIIEKKQPVAFWCNPISGHNTLYWYLQNLGQGPELLIRYENEEAVDDSQLPKDRFSAERLKGVDSTLKIQPAELGDSAVYLCASSLIGGATQFFGPGTRLTVL.

This chain connects TRBV9 to TRBJ2-3, with TRBD1 matching 7 bases. The CDR3 is 17 amino acids. V dropped 4 bases and J dropped 0; count of bases not matched to a gene: 11. Germline V CDR1 and CDR2: SGDLS, YYNGEE. The CDR3 nucleotides read TGTGCCAGCAGCCCCTTTAGGGGGCGGACTAGCACAGATACGCAGTATTTT. Translation: CASSPFRGRTSTDTQYF.

The chain carries TRBV30 and TRBJ2-1, with TRBD1 as a possible D gene (5 bases). CDR1 is GTSNPN and CDR2 is SVGIG in the germline V gene (reference sequence). V dropped 4 bases and J dropped 0 bases, with 19 bases sitting between them. CDR3 size: 17 residues. The CDR3 DNA follows: TGTGCCTGGACCGGAGAAGGGGATAAGGGCTCCTACAATGAGCAGTTCTTC. This gives the protein CAWTGEGDKGSYNEQFF.

This clone has a single count. CDR3 residues: CASSPPAPRGPYNEQFF. CDR3 DNA sequence: TGTGCCAGCAGCCCACCAGCTCCCAGGGGGCCCTACAATGAGCAGTTCTTC. V gene TRBV7-9 combines with J gene TRBJ2-1; TRBD1 agrees at 8 bases. CDR1 and CDR2 from the germline V gene are SEHNR and FQNEAQ (reference sequence). The CDR3 loop spans 17 amino acids. V lost 5 bases, J lost 2 bases, and 11 bases stayed unmatched.

The J gene is TRBJ2-7, the V gene TRBV4-2; weak D call: TRBD2 (5 bases). The V end was cut by 0 bases, the J end by 4 bases, with 16 bases between. CDR3 length: 16 residues. CDR1 LGHNA and CDR2 YNFKEQ come from the germline V gene. The DNA for the CDR3 is TGTGCCAGCAGCCAAGATCTAGCTCAGAACCGATACGAGCAGTACTTC. This sequence encodes CASSQDLAQNRYEQYF.

This chain links TRBV28 with TRBJ1-3, with 8 bases matching TRBD1. Looked up from germline, CDR1 is MDHEN and CDR2 is SYDVKM. J gave up 3 bases and V 6 bases, and 4 bases lay outside the gene matches. The CDR3 totals 14 residues. CDR3 DNA sequence: TGTGCCAGCAGGACGACAGGGGATGGAAACACCATATATTTT. Protein sequence: CASRTTGDGNTIYF.

The chain combines TRBV7-3 with TRBJ2-5; 12 positions agree with TRBD1. Trimming removed 5 bases from V and 1 base from J; junction bases left unmatched: 5. Germline values: CDR1 SGHTA, CDR2 FQGTGA. The CDR3 extends over 16 amino acids. DNA for the CDR3: TGTGCCAGCAGCCCGACGGGACAGGGGGCCCAAGAGACCCAGTACTTC. Protein: CASSPTGQGAQETQYF.

The rearrangement links TRBV7-2 to TRBJ1-1; D gene ambiguous. V gave up 2 bases and J gave up 3 bases, with 10 bases separating them. The V gene's germline CDR1 is SGHTA and CDR2 FQGNSA. This CDR3 contains 14 residues. The chain's CDR3 is CASSLIPSDTEAFF. The CDR3 DNA is TGTGCCAGCAGCTTAATCCCCTCTGACACTGAAGCTTTCTTT. The full variable domain, with the rest looked up from reference TRBV7-2 and TRBJ1-1, is GAGVSQSPSNKVTEKGKDVELRCDPISGHTALYWYRQSLGQGLEFLIYFQGNSAPDKSGLPSDRFSAERTGGSVSTLTIQRTQQEDSAVYLCASSLIPSDTEAFFGQGTRLTVV.

This clone was recorded a few times. V and J are TRBV4-3 and TRBJ1-2, with 8 bases that match TRBD1. CDR3 length: 16 amino acids. Per the germline V gene, CDR1 is LGHNA and CDR2 is YSLEER. V lost 4 bases to trimming and J lost 4 bases; unmatched junction nucleotides: 11. The DNA of the CDR3 is TGCGCCAGCAGCCCCGGGACAGGAGGGGTATCCTATGGCTACACCTTC. Its translation is CASSPGTGGVSYGYTF.

The chain couples TRBV30 to TRBJ1-1, with D maybe TRBD1 (5 bases). The germline V gene has CDR1 GTSNPN and CDR2 SVGIG (reference sequence). The CDR3 sequence is 16 residues long. Trimming shortened V by 1 base and J by 4 bases, and 19 bases separated the two germline ends. CDR3 DNA sequence: TGTGCCTGGAGTGAACCGGGCAGGGCGGTCGGCACTGAAGCTTTCTTT. As protein: CAWSEPGRAVGTEAFF.

Points on this clone: Mismatch with germline at one junction end may stem from a read error. J is TRBJ2-1 and V is TRBV7-7; the D gene is possibly TRBD1 (5 bases). The CDR3 covers 13 residues. Germline assignment: CDR1 SSHAT and CDR2 FNYEAQ (reference sequence). The CDR3 is CASSLGPQAEQFF. The CDR3 DNA sequence: TGTGCTAGCAGCTTAGGTCCACAGGCCGAGCAGTTCTTC.

The chain combines TRBV18 with TRBJ1-3, with 7 nucleotides matching TRBD1. The CDR3 runs 15 residues. Germline loops: CDR1 KGHSH, CDR2 LQKENI. V trimming: 3 bases; J trimming: 3 bases; junction bases outside the gene matches: 5. Written as DNA, the CDR3 is TGTGCCAGCTCACCTGCCTGGACAGGTGGAAACACCATATATTTT. This sequence encodes CASSPAWTGGNTIYF.

The rearrangement uses TRBV11-2 and TRBJ2-2, with 8 positions matching TRBD1. Germline assignment: CDR1 SGHAT and CDR2 FQNNGV. This CDR3 has 15 residues. V gave up 4 bases and J gave up 4 bases; unmatched junction bases: 5. The CDR3 protein is CASSSLQGATGELFF. CDR3 nucleotide sequence: TGTGCCAGCAGCTCCCTCCAGGGGGCCACCGGGGAGCTGTTTTTT. The entire variable domain, with the rest obtained from reference TRBV11-2 and TRBJ2-2, is as follows: EAGVAQSPRYKIIEKRQSVAFWCNPISGHATLYWYQQILGQGPKLLIQFQNNGVVDDSQLPKDRFSAERLKGVDSTLKIQPAKLEDSAVYLCASSSLQGATGELFFGEGSRLTVL.

The J gene is TRBJ2-1, the V gene TRBV27; maybe TRBD1 (6 bases). This CDR3 has 14 residues. The V gene lost 2 bases and the J gene lost 3 bases, with 8 bases spanning the gap. Looked up from germline, CDR1 is MNHEY and CDR2 is SMNVEV (reference sequence). The CDR3 region is CASSLRTDYNEQFF. CDR3 in DNA: TGTGCCAGCAGTTTACGGACAGACTACAATGAGCAGTTCTTC.

The rearrangement joins TRBV5-1 to TRBJ2-3; D unresolved. Germline CDR1 and CDR2: SGHRS and YFSETQ. Between the trimmed V and J ends, which lost 4 bases and 1 base, there was a span of 16 bases. This CDR3 has 16 amino acids. CDR3 protein: CASSITGQPGTDTQYF. The CDR3 nucleotides read TGCGCCAGCAGCATTACTGGGCAGCCAGGCACAGATACGCAGTATTTT.

The V call is TRBV18, the J call TRBJ1-5; tentative D call: TRBD1 (6 bases). V was cut by 3 bases and J by 0 bases, with 15 bases left in between. The V gene's germline CDR1 is KGHSH and CDR2 LQKENI. The CDR3 runs 17 residues. CDR3 region: CASSPQGRGYSNQPQHF. CDR3 in DNA: TGTGCCAGCTCACCTCAGGGCAGGGGATATAGCAATCAGCCCCAGCATTTT.

This chain connects TRBV19 to TRBJ2-1; 7 nucleotides align to TRBD2. This CDR3 is built from 12 residues. Germline-derived CDR1 and CDR2 are LNHDA and SQIVND (reference sequence). J lost 9 bases, V lost 5 bases, and 4 bases had no gene match. Here the CDR3 reads CASSVWEGEQFF. The CDR3 DNA reads as TGTGCCAGTAGTGTGTGGGAGGGTGAGCAGTTCTTC.

The V and J genes are TRBV19 and TRBJ2-7; tentative D call: TRBD1 (5 bases). Trimming took 5 bases from V and 2 from J, leaving 10 bases between them. The CDR3 runs to 13 residues. CDR1 is LNHDA and CDR2 is SQIVND in the germline V gene (reference sequence). Here the CDR3 DNA reads TGTGCCAGTAGTTACCAGGGTGCCTACGAGCAGTACTTC. It is translated as CASSYQGAYEQYF.

Only one count was recorded for this clone. The chain employs TRBV2 and TRBJ2-1; 9 nucleotides line up with TRBD1. Trimming removed 6 bases from V and 6 bases from J; junction bases left unmatched: 6. There are 14 residues in the CDR3. CDR1 and CDR2 from the germline V gene are SNHLY and FYNNEI. The CDR3 loop is CASRRQGVTNEQFF. DNA of the CDR3: TGTGCCAGCAGGAGACAGGGGGTGACCAATGAGCAGTTCTTC.